This note documents a single T cell receptor beta chain sequence. No antigen is known for it. This sample is part of a study of cytomegalovirus exposure and HLA in healthy donors. About the research overall: Membership in the Caucasian-associated ancestry cluster was found for about 80% of 300 to 500 genotyped donors. Findings and limits, study-wide: Analysis performed later showed TCR beta chains linked to HLA being more clonally expanded than equally common others. Rare sequences made up most TCRs, while some public TCRs were found in many donors. Presence/absence analyses assumed roughly uniform sequencing depth across donors.

Germline-derived CDR1 and CDR2 are LNHDA and SQIVND (reference sequence). CDR3 length equals 16 residues. The V end was cut by 7 bases, the J end by 0 bases, with 15 bases between. It was with 60 Vbeta and 13 Jbeta primers that the PCR ran. Clones were read by immunoSEQ multiplex PCR, and TCRdb kept only the in-frame ones, dropping some. In the table there are some 150,000 clones, about 77% of which are singletons. The TCR was taken from a woman aged 40 to 50 in good health and CMV-seronegative. The rearrangement links TRBV19 to TRBJ1-4; D call uncertain. Sequences were obtained from PBMCs. CDR3 sequence reads: CASKRVGEATNEKLFF. The CDR3 nucleotides read TGTGCCAGTAAGAGGGTAGGAGAAGCAACTAATGAAAAACTGTTTTTT.